The T cell receptor (beta chain) described here comes from a study of blood T cell repertoires in COVID-19. Study information: COVID-19 samples from acute and convalescent phases originated in the United States, Italy and Spain.

This CDR3 contains 14 residues. Germline CDR1 LNHDA, CDR2 SQIVND (reference sequence). Trimming took off 5 bases at V and 0 bases at J, with 10 bases between the two ends. The protocol was immunoSEQ multiplex PCR, while the TCRdb copy is restricted to in-frame clones and leaves out a portion. Of some 150,000 clones listed, approximately 92% were seen once; the top ten hold about 15%. The sample taken for sequencing was peripheral blood. The source is a woman between 40 and 50 years old with acute or convalescent COVID-19. The chain uses TRBV19 and TRBJ1-2; possibly TRBD1 for D (6 bases). CDR3 protein: CASSPGQPNYGYTF. The CDR3 DNA is TGTGCCAGTAGTCCCGGACAGCCTAACTATGGCTACACCTTC.